One sample yielded the 26 T cell receptor beta chains listed below, sequenced in a study of identical twins. TCRdb passed the 5' RACE reads through MiXCR, listing each CDR3 protein once. The sample shows more than 350,000 distinct CDR3 sequences, roughly 10% of them seen only once. The sample was naive T cells sorted from blood. Receptors were obtained from a woman aged 45 to 65 in good health.

CDR3 region: CASGLAGSFTYNEQFF. The CDR3 DNA reads TGTGCCAGCGGACTAGCGGGATCCTTTACCTACAATGAGCAGTTCTTC. This chain joins TRBV12-3 or TRBV12-4 and TRBJ2-1; 12 bases are a match to TRBD2. The CDR3 spans 16 residues. V was pared by 8 bases and J by 2 bases, with 7 bases of the junction left unmatched.

This chain connects TRBV25-1 to TRBJ2-3; D might be TRBD1 (6 bases). V was pared by 3 bases and J by 2 bases, with 15 bases between. Germline CDR1 MGHDK, CDR2 SYGVNS. The CDR3 spans 16 residues. CDR3 nucleotide sequence: TGTGCCAGCAGTGACAGCCGGGACACACACACAGATACGCAGTATTTT. This gives the protein CASSDSRDTHTDTQYF.

This chain joins TRBV11-2 and TRBJ2-1; no definite D call. Per the germline V gene, CDR1 is SGHAT and CDR2 is FQNNGV. The length of the CDR3 is 13 residues. Trimming removed 3 bases at V and 8 bases at J, with 11 bases between. CDR3 sequence reads: CASSFLRVDEQFF. The CDR3 DNA is TGTGCCAGCAGCTTCCTAAGGGTGGATGAGCAGTTCTTC.

The V gene is TRBV11-2, the J gene TRBJ2-5; D gene ambiguous. V was pared by 2 bases and J by 0 bases, with 10 bases between. Germline V gene data show CDR1 as SGHAT and CDR2 as FQNNGV. The CDR3 contains 15 residues. The CDR3, as DNA: TGTGCCAGCAGCTTAAGTCGGTCGTACCAAGAGACCCAGTACTTC. Its translation is CASSLSRSYQETQYF.

This clonotype was observed at least ten times. V is TRBV19 and J is TRBJ2-3; D is ambiguous. V gave up 7 bases and J gave up 6 bases, with 5 bases separating them. The CDR3 is 10 amino acids. Germline values: CDR1 LNHDA, CDR2 SQIVND (reference sequence). This CDR3 reads CASTGDTQYF. The CDR3 DNA reads TGTGCCAGTACCGGCGATACGCAGTATTTT. Combining the CDR3 with reference TRBV19 and TRBJ2-3 gives the whole variable domain DGGITQSPKYLFRKEGQNVTLSCEQNLNHDAMYWYRQDPGQGLRLIYYSQIVNDFQKGDIAEGYSVSREKKESFPLTVTSAQKNPTAFYLCASTGDTQYFGPGTRLTVL.

This clonotype was seen ten or more times. This chain joins TRBV29-1 and TRBJ2-3; D is ambiguous. The length of the CDR3 is 14 residues. Trimming cost V 5 bases and J 3 bases, with 15 bases left between them. In germline, CDR1 is SQVTM, CDR2 ANQGSEA. The CDR3 reads CSVRVEPATDTQYF. The CDR3 DNA reads as TGCAGCGTTAGAGTAGAACCGGCGACAGATACGCAGTATTTT.

This clonotype was counted between two and nine times. J is TRBJ2-5 and V is TRBV10-3, with D possibly TRBD2 on 6 matching bases. This CDR3 contains 18 residues. Germline-derived CDR1 and CDR2 are ENHRY and SYGVKD. Trimming took 0 bases from V and 4 from J, leaving 21 bases between them. CDR3 in amino acids: CAISESPGSRAGSETQYF. CDR3 in DNA: TGTGCCATCAGTGAGTCGCCGGGATCCCGGGCGGGATCAGAGACCCAGTACTTC.

This clonotype turned up a few times. V gene TRBV20-1 combines with J gene TRBJ1-1; the D is unclear. Germline CDR1 is DFQATT and CDR2 is SNEGSKA (reference sequence). This CDR3 has 16 residues. V was pared by 0 bases and J by 0 bases, with 14 bases between. CDR3 coding DNA: TGCAGTGCTAGAGATTTTCGAGTCTCCATGAACACTGAAGCTTTCTTT. This encodes CSARDFRVSMNTEAFF.

The chain links TRBV6-5 to TRBJ1-6; D unclear. Per germline, CDR1 MNHEY and CDR2 SVGAGI. The germline V and J ends were trimmed by 2 bases and 9 bases, with 8 bases remaining between them. The CDR3 consists of 13 residues. The CDR3 protein is CASSYIEGSPLHF. The DNA for the CDR3 is TGTGCCAGCAGTTACATTGAGGGTTCACCCCTCCACTTT.

A few counts support this clonotype. The chain is built from TRBV5-1 and TRBJ2-1; 10 nucleotides match TRBD2. The CDR3 runs to 19 residues. J gave up 5 bases and V 0 bases, and 14 bases lay outside the gene matches. CDR1 is SGHRS, CDR2 YFSETQ, per germline. The CDR3 DNA follows: TGCGCCAGCAGCTTGGCCCGAGTAGCGGGAGGATTGTCGGACAATGAGCAGTTCTTC. This encodes CASSLARVAGGLSDNEQFF.

This clonotype was seen ten or more times. The chain employs TRBV2 and TRBJ1-1; D not certain. The CDR3 runs to 10 residues. Germline loops: CDR1 SNHLY, CDR2 FYNNEI. V dropped 7 bases and J dropped 8 bases, with 8 bases sitting between them. The CDR3 is CASKTAEAFF. CDR3 bases: TGTGCCAGCAAAACGGCCGAAGCTTTCTTT.

The chain joins TRBV20-1 to TRBJ2-5; 11 bases align to TRBD2. Germline CDR1 reads DFQATT; CDR2 reads SNEGSKA (reference sequence). There are 14 residues in the CDR3. With V trimmed by 4 bases and J by 5 bases, 6 bases remained unmatched. CDR3 residues: CSATASGRTETQYF. The CDR3 DNA sequence: TGCAGTGCTACTGCTAGCGGGAGGACGGAGACCCAGTACTTC.

This clonotype was recorded at least ten times. The chain uses TRBV7-9 and TRBJ2-1, with D perhaps TRBD2 (6 bases). The ends were cut back, 4 bases at V and 10 bases at J, with 20 bases in the middle. The CDR3 spans 15 residues. CDR1 is SEHNR, CDR2 FQNEAQ, per germline (reference sequence). In DNA form, the CDR3 reads TGTGCCAGCAGCTCCAGCGGGCGGCGGCCTTGGGAGCAGTTCTTC. Amino acids: CASSSSGRRPWEQFF.

This clonotype was seen a handful of times. CDR3 nucleotide sequence: TGTGCCACCCAGTCGGGGGGCTCCTACAATGAGCAGTTCTTC. Residues: CATQSGGSYNEQFF. The rearrangement uses TRBV24-1 and TRBJ2-1; 7 positions agree with TRBD2. The V segment lost 9 bases and the J segment 0 bases; nucleotides outside the gene matches: 4. The CDR3 length is 14 residues. The germline V gene encodes CDR1 KGHDR and CDR2 SFDVKD.

This clonotype was seen ten or more times. The gene calls are TRBV4-1 and TRBJ1-4; D unresolved. Trimming took off 0 bases at V and 11 bases at J, with 4 bases between the two ends. Germline CDR1 and CDR2: MGHRA and YSYEKL. This CDR3 is built from 11 residues. The DNA of the CDR3 is TGCGCCAGCAGCCAAGAACGGAAACTGTTTTTT. Protein product: CASSQERKLFF.

The CDR3 DNA reads TGTGCCAGCCAGGGACAGCCCAATCAGCCCCAGCATTTT. Translated: CASQGQPNQPQHF. The chain carries TRBV2 and TRBJ1-5, with 7 bases fitting TRBD1. V lost 8 bases, J lost 3 bases, and 4 bases stayed unmatched. Germline V CDR1 and CDR2: SNHLY, FYNNEI. The CDR3 is 13 residues long.

V gene TRBV7-8 combines with J gene TRBJ2-2; 9 bases align to TRBD2. The ends lost 6 bases at V and 4 bases at J; junction bases unmatched: 3. The CDR3 totals 14 residues. CDR1 SGHVS and CDR2 FQNEAQ come from the germline V gene. This chain's CDR3 is CASSSGRRTGELFF. DNA for the CDR3: TGTGCCAGCAGTAGCGGGAGACGCACCGGGGAGCTGTTTTTT.

The chain carries TRBV4-1 and TRBJ2-7; TRBD2 might be the D (5 bases). The CDR3 spans 14 residues. Germline V gene sequence: CDR1 MGHRA, CDR2 YSYEKL. V lost 5 bases to trimming and J lost 5 bases, with 16 bases between them. In DNA form, the CDR3 reads TGCGCCAGCAGCTTGGTGGGAGCTCGCGACGAGCAGTACGTC. It yields the protein CASSLVGARDEQYV.

This clonotype was seen once. V usage is TRBV9 and J usage is TRBJ2-1; D call uncertain. Trimming shortened V by 2 bases and J by 1 base, and 10 bases separated the two germline ends. The CDR3 runs 15 residues. CDR1 is SGDLS and CDR2 is YYNGEE in the germline V gene. In nucleotides, the CDR3 is TGTGCCAGCAGCGTTTTGGCGGTGTCCTACAATGAGCAGTTCTTC. Translation gives CASSVLAVSYNEQFF.

This clonotype has more than one count but fewer than ten. The chain employs TRBV19 and TRBJ2-2, with D perhaps TRBD2 (5 bases). The CDR3 sequence is 15 residues long. Germline V gene sequence: CDR1 LNHDA, CDR2 SQIVND (reference sequence). The V end lost 3 bases, the J end lost 6 bases, and 14 bases lay between the germline ends. CDR3 sequence reads: CASSIRVVLAGELFF. Here the CDR3 DNA reads TGTGCCAGTAGTATCCGAGTGGTACTAGCCGGGGAGCTGTTTTTT.

This clonotype was seen repeatedly, ten times or more. CDR3 DNA: TGTGCCAGCAGTTTTGGTGGGATTCAGCCCCAGCATTTT. Protein sequence: CASSFGGIQPQHF. The rearrangement uses TRBV12-3 or TRBV12-4 and TRBJ1-5; no reliable D call. V was clipped by 3 bases and J by 6 bases, with 9 bases between them. The CDR3 runs 13 residues.

Many counts were recorded for this clonotype. This rearrangement joins TRBV5-5 to TRBJ2-2, with D tentatively TRBD1 (5 bases). Trimming stripped 2 bases from V and 6 bases from J, with 11 bases between. Germline V gene sequence: CDR1 SGHKS, CDR2 YYEKEE (reference sequence). The CDR3 is made up of 14 amino acids. CDR3 coding DNA: TGTGCCAGCAGCTTTGGGGCAGGAGCCGGGGAGCTGTTTTTT. Its protein product is CASSFGAGAGELFF.

This clonotype was seen more than once but under ten times. The chain is built from TRBV10-3 and TRBJ1-2; unclear D gene. This CDR3 contains 15 residues. Trimming left V 3 bases short and J 2 bases short, with 13 bases between. Germline V lookup: CDR1 ENHRY, CDR2 SYGVKD. As DNA, the CDR3 is TGTGCCATCAGTGAAGCAGCCCTAGAGAACTATGGCTACACCTTC. Its translation is CAISEAALENYGYTF.

As to this clonotype: The junction and the germline gene differ at one end; a read error may be behind it. The chain uses TRBV2 and TRBJ2-6; D may correspond to TRBD1 or TRBD2 (7 bases each). CDR3 length equals 18 residues. Germline V gives CDR1 SNHLY, CDR2 FYNNEI. CDR3 in DNA: TGTACCAGCAGGGGGACTAAAGTTGGGCGCTCTGGGGCCAACGTCCTGACTTTC. It specifies CTSRGTKVGRSGANVLTF.

In its sample, this clonotype was seen a few times. The V call is TRBV6-4, the J call TRBJ2-7, with D perhaps TRBD1 (6 bases). From germline, CDR1 is MRHNA and CDR2 SNTAGT. The CDR3 length is 14 residues. Trimming removed 7 bases at V and 2 bases at J, with 15 bases between. The CDR3 coding sequence is TGTGCCAGCATGACAGGTACCCGCACCTACGAGCAGTACGTC. Translated: CASMTGTRTYEQYV.

In its sample, this clonotype was seen a few times. The chain uses TRBV5-1 and TRBJ2-1; 11 nucleotides line up with TRBD2. This CDR3 contains 16 residues. With V trimmed by 2 bases and J by 8 bases, 9 bases remained unmatched. The germline CDR1 and CDR2 sequences are SGHRS and YFSETQ. CDR3 nucleotides: TGCGCCAGCAGCTTAGTTAGCGGGAGGGCCGGGGATGAGCAGTTCTTC. This codes for CASSLVSGRAGDEQFF.